This TCR beta chain was recovered during a study of blood T cells in healthy people across ages. Whole-study context: T cells yielded about one barcoded beta molecule per two cells through template switching. Points from the study as a whole: Compared with aged donors, long-lived donors showed fewer expanded clones, suggesting selection. Researchers judged that diversity estimates from one million T cells fell short of true values.

A J-beta primer mix and a sample-barcoded 5' primer were used in a second PCR of roughly 7 to 12 cycles. The yield of each sample was at least 2.5 million CDR3-containing paired-end reads. MiXCR, applied by TCRdb to the 5' RACE reads, yields one record per CDR3 protein. The data contain about 1.7 million distinct CDR3 sequences, about 28% of them singletons. CDR1 and CDR2 from the germline V gene are MDHEN and SYDVKM. The CDR3 is 16 amino acids. With respect to this clonotype: The antigen is unknown. One junction end does not reproduce the germline sequence, and a read error may be involved.

The sample comprised blood. The V gene is TRBV28, the J gene TRBJ2-1; 8 bases line up with TRBD2. The clonotype originates from a woman in her 30s in good health. CDR3 protein: CASSLSAGGSYNKQFF. In DNA form, the CDR3 reads TGTGCCAGCAGTTTATCGGCGGGGGGCTCCTACAATAAGCAGTTCTTC.